The text below deals with one T cell receptor beta chain. What it binds is unknown. The data stem from a study of shared clonotypes between healthy human individuals. Study results and limitations: The authors sampled blood alone, and tissue repertoires likely differ.

The V gene's germline CDR1 is MNHEY and CDR2 SVGAGI. The CDR3 is made up of 14 amino acids. J gave up 8 bases and V 5 bases, and 10 bases lay outside the gene matches. Naive CD8 populations comprised CD45RO-negative cells positively selected for CCR7, excluding terminally differentiated effector memory CD45RA+ cells. TCRdb's copy holds only in-frame clones and misses some; the assay was immunoSEQ multiplex PCR. Of hundreds of thousands of clones listed, 90% to 95% are singletons. The V and J genes are TRBV6-5 and TRBJ2-7; the match to TRBD1 covers 9 bases. The TCR sequence derives from a woman in her 30s in good health. Source material: naive CD8+ T cells sorted from blood. The CDR3 reads CASSIGTGSKKQYF. CDR3 sequence (DNA): TGTGCCAGCAGTATCGGGACAGGGAGTAAGAAGCAGTACTTC.